Listed below are T cell receptor beta chains from one sample, sequenced in a study of blood T cell repertoires in COVID-19. Only in-frame clones appear in the TCRdb table, and some are missing; sequencing was by immunoSEQ multiplex PCR. This sample carries approximately 240,000 clones, 65% to 85% of them seen once, and the ten largest clones take around 4.1%. The material sequenced was peripheral blood. The receptors stem from a woman aged 40 to 50 with active or convalescent COVID-19. CDR3s include the opening cysteine and the closing phenylalanine or tryptophan. D genes are given only for firm matches. Size is omitted from some rows. Given values are once, few, many or a class for expanded clones.

abundance: once
j_gene: TRBJ1-2
d_gene: TRBD1
v_gene: TRBV19
CDR3aa: CASSISGQGAGGYTF
CDR3nt: TGTGCCAGTAGTATATCGGGACAGGGGGCTGGTGGCTACACCTTC

abundance: few
j_gene: TRBJ1-2
d_gene: -
v_gene: TRBV28
CDR3aa: CASSQGTPYGYTF
CDR3nt: TGTGCCAGCAGTCAAGGGACACCTTATGGCTACACCTTC

abundance: once
j_gene: TRBJ1-1
d_gene: -
v_gene: TRBV5-1
CDR3aa: CASSLGLTVNTEAFF
CDR3nt: TGCGCCAGCAGCTTGGGACTTACCGTGAACACTGAAGCTTTCTTT

abundance: -
j_gene: TRBJ1-1
d_gene: TRBD1
v_gene: TRBV7-3
CDR3aa: CASSPLGKPGQLNTEAFF
CDR3nt: TGTGCCAGCAGCCCTCTGGGTAAACCGGGACAGCTGAACACTGAAGCTTTCTTT

abundance: -
j_gene: TRBJ1-2
d_gene: -
v_gene: TRBV28
CDR3aa: CASSFHSDTGGYTF
CDR3nt: TGTGCCAGCAGTTTTCATTCTGACACGGGAGGCTACACCTTC

abundance: -
j_gene: TRBJ1-5
d_gene: -
v_gene: TRBV5-1
CDR3aa: CASSLDPRGSNQPQHF
CDR3nt: TGCGCCAGCAGCTTGGATCCCCGGGGAAGCAATCAGCCCCAGCATTTT

abundance: -
j_gene: TRBJ2-1
d_gene: TRBD1
v_gene: TRBV11-3
CDR3aa: CASSGTGGNEQFF
CDR3nt: TGTGCCAGCAGCGGGACAGGGGGCAATGAGCAGTTCTTC

abundance: few
j_gene: TRBJ2-3
d_gene: -
v_gene: TRBV27
CDR3aa: CASSLDLEYTDTQYF
CDR3nt: TGTGCCAGCAGTTTAGATCTAGAATACACAGATACGCAGTATTTT

abundance: -
j_gene: TRBJ2-3
d_gene: TRBD1
v_gene: TRBV15
CDR3aa: CATIAVGTGYADTQYF
CDR3nt: TGTGCCACCATCGCGGTCGGGACAGGGTATGCAGATACGCAGTATTTT

abundance: -
j_gene: TRBJ2-2
d_gene: -
v_gene: TRBV4-2
CDR3aa: CASSQAYHGGKGGELFF
CDR3nt: TGTGCCAGCAGCCAAGCCTACCACGGGGGAAAGGGCGGGGAGCTGTTTTTT

abundance: -
j_gene: TRBJ2-3
d_gene: TRBD2
v_gene: TRBV10-3
CDR3aa: CAISSSGGLTDTQYF
CDR3nt: TGTGCCATCAGTTCTAGCGGGGGTCTCACAGATACGCAGTATTTT

abundance: -
j_gene: TRBJ1-2
d_gene: TRBD1
v_gene: TRBV7-2
CDR3aa: CASSLGGQGYGYTF
CDR3nt: TGTGCCAGCAGCTTAGGGGGACAGGGCTATGGCTACACCTTC

abundance: -
j_gene: TRBJ1-6
d_gene: -
v_gene: TRBV6-6
CDR3aa: CASFRGTYNSPLHF
CDR3nt: TGTGCCAGTTTCCGGGGTACTTATAATTCACCCCTCCACTTT

abundance: -
j_gene: TRBJ1-1
d_gene: TRBD1
v_gene: TRBV13
CDR3aa: CASSYTRQGMNTEAFF
CDR3nt: TGTGCCAGCAGCTACACCCGACAGGGGATGAACACTGAAGCTTTCTTT

abundance: -
j_gene: TRBJ1-2
d_gene: TRBD1
v_gene: TRBV29-1
CDR3aa: CSGGQGSGGYTF
CDR3nt: TGCAGCGGGGGACAGGGATCGGGTGGCTACACCTTC

abundance: -
j_gene: TRBJ1-5
d_gene: -
v_gene: TRBV4-1
CDR3aa: CASSQEMSRGDQPQHF
CDR3nt: TGCGCCAGCAGCCAAGAAATGAGCAGGGGAGATCAGCCCCAGCATTTT

abundance: few
j_gene: TRBJ2-2
d_gene: -
v_gene: TRBV24-1
CDR3aa: CATSDLTAYGELFF
CDR3nt: TGTGCCACCAGTGATTTGACTGCATACGGGGAGCTGTTTTTT

abundance: -
j_gene: TRBJ1-4
d_gene: -
v_gene: TRBV7-8
CDR3aa: CASSFLAGEKLFF
CDR3nt: TGTGCCAGCAGCTTTTTAGCTGGGGAAAAACTGTTTTTT

abundance: -
j_gene: TRBJ1-2
d_gene: TRBD1
v_gene: TRBV14
CDR3aa: CASSPDRVGGYTF
CDR3nt: TGTGCCAGCAGCCCCGACAGGGTGGGCGGCTACACCTTC

abundance: -
j_gene: TRBJ2-5
d_gene: TRBD2
v_gene: TRBV6-5
CDR3aa: CASSRSGGAEETQYF
CDR3nt: TGTGCCAGCAGTAGATCGGGGGGGGCAGAAGAGACCCAGTACTTC

abundance: -
j_gene: TRBJ2-3
d_gene: -
v_gene: TRBV5-1
CDR3aa: CASSLEGSFADTQYF
CDR3nt: TGCGCCAGCAGCTTGGAAGGGAGTTTTGCAGATACGCAGTATTTT

abundance: -
j_gene: TRBJ2-2
d_gene: TRBD2
v_gene: TRBV6-4
CDR3aa: CASSETSPGELFF
CDR3nt: TGTGCCAGCAGTGAGACTAGCCCCGGGGAGCTGTTTTTT

abundance: -
j_gene: TRBJ2-3
d_gene: -
v_gene: TRBV7-9
CDR3aa: CASSRRVSSTDTQYF
CDR3nt: TGTGCCAGCAGCCGGCGGGTCAGCAGCACAGATACGCAGTATTTT

abundance: -
j_gene: TRBJ1-1
d_gene: -
v_gene: TRBV10-2
CDR3aa: CAAREDTEAFF
CDR3nt: TGCGCCGCCCGAGAGGACACTGAAGCTTTCTTT

abundance: -
j_gene: TRBJ1-2
d_gene: TRBD1
v_gene: TRBV7-3
CDR3aa: CASSREGTDRGFGGYTF
CDR3nt: TGTGCCAGCAGCCGTGAAGGGACGGACAGGGGATTCGGTGGCTACACCTTC